A single sample is the source of the 31 T cell receptor beta chains below, sequenced in a study of T cells in Graves' hyperthyroidism and ophthalmopathy. Researchers amplified the TCR beta CDR3 regions from RNA transcripts. Initially, a first-round RT-PCR of the TCR CDR3 employed the HTBI primer set. Each CDR3 protein gets one entry after TCRdb re-called the multiplex PCR reads with MiXCR. The table lists 600,000 or so distinct CDR3 sequences, approximately 15% of them singletons. Sequenced: blood. These receptors came from a woman younger than 35 with Graves' ophthalmopathy.

This chain joins TRBV6-2 or TRBV6-3 and TRBJ2-7; unclear D gene. The V gene's germline CDR1 is MNHEY and CDR2 SVGEGT. With 0 bases removed from V and 6 bases from J, the gap between germline ends came to 12 bases. This CDR3 has 14 amino acids. CDR3 DNA: TGTGCCAGCAGTTACTCGCCAGCCCGGAGCGAGCAGTACTTC. Its translation: CASSYSPARSEQYF.

The table lists this clonotype with a few counts. The chain uses TRBV15 and TRBJ1-5; TRBD1 might be the D (6 bases). The CDR3 sequence is 16 residues long. In germline, CDR1 is LNHNV, CDR2 YYDKDF (reference sequence). Trimming took 3 bases from V and 4 from J, leaving 16 bases between them. The CDR3 nucleotides read TGTGCCACCAGCAGGGCGAGGGGGGGGGCAAATCAGCCCCAGCATTTT. This codes for CATSRARGGANQPQHF.

This clonotype was detected many times. The rearrangement uses TRBV28 and TRBJ1-1; no firm D call. Germline V gives CDR1 MDHEN, CDR2 SYDVKM. The CDR3 loop spans 15 amino acids. The V end was cut by 2 bases, the J end by 0 bases, with 10 bases between. The CDR3 loop reads CASSLPGRVNTEAFF. The CDR3 DNA reads TGTGCCAGCAGTTTACCGGGGAGGGTGAACACTGAAGCTTTCTTT.

This clonotype was detected many times. The rearrangement links TRBV2 to TRBJ1-1; D may be TRBD1 (5 bases). The CDR3 is 13 amino acids. Germline-derived CDR1 and CDR2 are SNHLY and FYNNEI. V shed 7 bases and J shed 9 bases, with 18 bases lying between them. The CDR3 bases are TGTGCCAGCACCCAAGAGCAGGGCCCAAAAGCTTTCTTT. Its translation is CASTQEQGPKAFF. The full variable domain, completed using reference TRBV2 and TRBJ1-1, is EPEVTQTPSHQVTQMGQEVILRCVPISNHLYFYWYRQILGQKVEFLVSFYNNEISEKSEIFDDQFSVERPDGSNFTLKIRSTKLEDSAMYFCASTQEQGPKAFFGQGTRLTVV.

This clonotype was seen at least ten times. This chain links TRBV28 with TRBJ2-2, with D perhaps matching TRBD2 (6 bases). V dropped 1 base and J dropped 0 bases, with 15 bases sitting between them. The CDR3 runs 18 residues. CDR1 and CDR2 (germline): MDHEN, SYDVKM. CDR3 DNA sequence: TGTGCCAGCAGTTTATTTCAGCAGCGGGCCGCGAACACCGGGGAGCTGTTTTTT. Its translation is CASSLFQQRAANTGELFF. Drawing the rest from reference TRBV28 and TRBJ2-2, the complete variable domain is DVKVTQSSRYLVKRTGEKVFLECVQDMDHENMFWYRQDPGLGLRLIYFSYDVKMKEKGDIPEGYSVSREKKERFSLILESASTNQTSMYLCASSLFQQRAANTGELFFGEGSRLTVL.

This clonotype was seen a few times. This rearrangement joins TRBV4-1 to TRBJ2-4; D is possibly TRBD1 (6 bases). Germline CDR1 is MGHRA and CDR2 is YSYEKL. V lost 4 bases and J lost 1, with 17 bases in between. This CDR3 contains 17 residues. CDR3 loop: CASSPRPTGTAKNIQYF. CDR3 DNA: TGCGCCAGCAGCCCCCGCCCGACAGGCACCGCCAAAAACATTCAGTACTTC.

This clonotype showed up just a few times. The rearrangement joins TRBV29-1 to TRBJ1-2, with D unclear. Trimming stripped 6 bases from V and 4 bases from J, with 18 bases between. There are 14 residues in the CDR3. The germline V gene encodes CDR1 SQVTM and CDR2 ANQGSEA. The CDR3 here is CSVEKDPRAYGYTF. The CDR3 nucleotides are TGCAGCGTCGAGAAGGACCCAAGGGCCTATGGCTACACCTTC. The entire variable domain, with the rest obtained from reference TRBV29-1 and TRBJ1-2, is as follows: SAVISQKPSRDICQRGTSLTIQCQVDSQVTMMFWYRQQPGQSLTLIATANQGSEATYESGFVIDKFPISRPNLTFSTLTVSNMSPEDSSIYLCSVEKDPRAYGYTFGSGTRLTVV.

A few counts support this clonotype. The chain joins TRBV5-6 to TRBJ2-7; 9 bases align to TRBD1. The CDR3 is 18 amino acids. Trimming at V came to 5 bases and at J to 0 bases, leaving 15 bases not matched to a gene. From germline, CDR1 is SGHDT and CDR2 YYEEEE. This chain's CDR3 is CASRGGRRDRDYSYEQYF. The DNA for the CDR3 is TGTGCCAGCAGAGGGGGACGCCGGGACAGGGATTACTCCTACGAGCAGTACTTC.

The gene calls are TRBV29-1 and TRBJ1-1; D uncertain. Germline V gene lookup returns CDR1 SQVTM and CDR2 ANQGSEA. CDR3 size: 12 residues. V dropped 4 bases and J dropped 4 bases, with 10 bases sitting between them. The CDR3 loop is CSVAFRGTEAFF. The DNA of the CDR3 is TGCAGCGTTGCATTTCGGGGCACTGAAGCTTTCTTT. Combining the CDR3 with reference TRBV29-1 and TRBJ1-1 gives the whole variable domain SAVISQKPSRDICQRGTSLTIQCQVDSQVTMMFWYRQQPGQSLTLIATANQGSEATYESGFVIDKFPISRPNLTFSTLTVSNMSPEDSSIYLCSVAFRGTEAFFGQGTRLTVV.

This clonotype was counted many times. The chain joins TRBV5-1 to TRBJ2-2; TRBD2 matches at 8 bases. V lost 0 bases to trimming and J lost 10 bases; unmatched junction nucleotides: 2. The CDR3 sequence is 13 residues long. CDR1 and CDR2 from the germline V gene are SGHRS and YFSETQ. This CDR3 is CASSLDSGVELFF. Here the CDR3 DNA reads TGCGCCAGCAGCTTGGATAGCGGGGTGGAGCTGTTTTTT.

This clonotype turned up a few times. This CDR3 is CAMGGSVLGEELFF. Written as DNA, the CDR3 is TGTGCCATGGGAGGGAGCGTCCTAGGCGAGGAGCTGTTTTTT. The V and J genes are TRBV19 and TRBJ2-2; TRBD2 agrees at 7 bases. The CDR3 consists of 14 residues. J gave up 10 bases and V 10 bases, and 15 bases lay outside the gene matches. CDR1 LNHDA and CDR2 SQIVND come from the germline V gene (reference sequence).

This clonotype has ten or more counts. V and J are TRBV3-1 and TRBJ2-7; TRBD2 matches at 12 bases. V trimming: 4 bases; J trimming: 3 bases; junction bases outside the gene matches: 13. From germline, CDR1 is LGHDT and CDR2 YNNKEL (reference sequence). The length of the CDR3 is 18 residues. The CDR3 DNA is TGTGCCAGCAGCCCTTCCTTTCCCGGGACTAGCGGGTACTACGAGCAGTACTTC. Amino acid sequence: CASSPSFPGTSGYYEQYF.

This clonotype was seen ten or more times. This chain joins TRBV11-3 and TRBJ2-1; 7 nucleotides match TRBD2. This CDR3 contains 13 residues. Germline CDR1 SGHNT, CDR2 YENEEA. The V segment lost 11 bases and the J segment 1 base; nucleotides outside the gene matches: 5. The CDR3 bases are TGTGCCCCTCCGGGACTATCCTACAATGAGCAGTTCTTC. Translated: CAPPGLSYNEQFF. Complete variable domain (other parts from reference TRBV11-3 and TRBJ2-1): EAGVVQSPRYKIIEKKQPVAFWCNPISGHNTLYWYLQNLGQGPELLIRYENEEAVDDSQLPKDRFSAERLKGVDSTLKIQPAELGDSAVYLCAPPGLSYNEQFFGPGTRLTVL.

Regarding this clonotype: The junction and the germline gene differ at one end; a read error may be behind it. The V call is TRBV29-1, the J call TRBJ1-2, with 8 bases aligning to TRBD1. Germline-derived CDR1 and CDR2 are SQVTM and ANQGSEA. The CDR3 sequence is 12 residues long. The CDR3 loop is CSLEGQGYGYTF. CDR3 sequence (DNA): TGCAGCCTTGAAGGACAGGGCTATGGCTACACCTTC.

This clonotype showed up many times. The J gene is TRBJ2-3, the V gene TRBV5-1, with 14 bases matching TRBD2. Germline-derived CDR1 and CDR2 are SGHRS and YFSETQ. The V segment lost 4 bases and the J segment 4 bases; nucleotides outside the gene matches: 5. The CDR3 totals 16 residues. In DNA form, the CDR3 reads TGCGCCAGCAGCACACCGGGACTAGCGGGAGCAGATACGCAGTATTTT. Its protein product is CASSTPGLAGADTQYF.

The chain combines TRBV2 with TRBJ2-3; no definite D call. This CDR3 is 13 amino acids long. The germline V and J ends were trimmed by 5 bases and 2 bases, with 8 bases remaining between them. Germline CDR1 and CDR2: SNHLY and FYNNEI. As DNA, the CDR3 is TGTGCCAGCAGTTATAAGAACACAGATACGCAGTATTTT. Protein sequence: CASSYKNTDTQYF.

The rearrangement uses TRBV10-3 and TRBJ1-4; D is uncertain. Germline V gene data show CDR1 as ENHRY and CDR2 as SYGVKD. This CDR3 region has 15 residues. V was clipped by 3 bases and J by 3 bases, with 11 bases between them. The chain's CDR3 is CAISEQNGPNEKLFF. CDR3 sequence (DNA): TGTGCCATCAGTGAACAGAACGGACCTAATGAAAAACTGTTTTTT.

This clonotype has a count of ten or more. The chain combines TRBV27 with TRBJ1-1; D gene unclear. The CDR3 sequence is 13 residues long. Germline V gene lookup returns CDR1 MNHEY and CDR2 SMNVEV (reference sequence). Trimming pared 8 bases from V and 5 bases from J, leaving 15 bases between. CDR3 protein: CASRGGLETEAFF. The CDR3 bases are TGTGCCAGCCGGGGAGGGCTGGAGACTGAAGCTTTCTTT.

This clonotype was seen many times. This chain connects TRBV11-2 to TRBJ2-1; 10 bases are shared with TRBD2. The germline gives CDR1 SGHAT, CDR2 FQNNGV. This CDR3 region has 14 residues. The V and J ends lost 1 base and 11 bases, in that order; junction bases with no gene match: 5. CDR3 nucleotides: TGTGCCAGCAGCTTAGCCTTAGCGGGAGGACAGCAGTTCTTC. Its translation is CASSLALAGGQQFF.

Comments on this clonotype: A much larger clone differs from this one at a single base, so this may be a read error. The rearrangement links TRBV10-3 to TRBJ2-7; 10 nucleotides align to TRBD1. This CDR3 is 17 amino acids long. Germline V CDR1 and CDR2: ENHRY, SYGVKD. V was pared by 3 bases and J by 2 bases, with 10 bases of the junction left unmatched. The CDR3 nucleotides read TGTGCCATCAGTGATCCCCGCGACAGGGGGCCACCCTACGAGCAGTACTTC. The encoded protein is CAISDPRDRGPPYEQYF.

At least ten counts were recorded for this clonotype. This chain links TRBV30 with TRBJ1-5, with TRBD1 as a possible D gene (5 bases). The V end lost 2 bases, the J end lost 9 bases, and 14 bases lay between the germline ends. CDR3 size: 13 residues. The V gene's germline CDR1 is GTSNPN and CDR2 SVGIG (reference sequence). The CDR3 bases are TGTGCCTGGAGTCGGGGCAACCAAGGGCCCCAGCATTTT. It is translated as CAWSRGNQGPQHF.

This clonotype has a count of ten or more. The chain employs TRBV27 and TRBJ1-5; TRBD1 matches at 7 bases. This CDR3 comprises 17 residues. Trimming took 5 bases from V and 0 from J; bases not matched to a gene: 10. The germline V gene encodes CDR1 MNHEY and CDR2 SMNVEV (reference sequence). CDR3 sequence reads: CASSLTGRDYSNQPQHF. CDR3 nucleotide sequence: TGTGCCAGCAGTCTGACAGGGCGAGATTATAGCAATCAGCCCCAGCATTTT.

Ten or more counts support this clonotype. The J gene is TRBJ2-7, the V gene TRBV30; D not resolved. CDR3 size: 11 residues. CDR1 is GTSNPN, CDR2 SVGIG, per germline (reference sequence). Trimming removed 0 bases from V and 6 bases from J, with 6 bases in between. CDR3 sequence: CAWSVGSEQYF. CDR3 nucleotide sequence: TGTGCCTGGAGTGTAGGAAGCGAGCAGTACTTC.

This sequence joins TRBV24-1 and TRBJ1-1, with D perhaps TRBD1 (6 bases). There are 16 residues in the CDR3. Deletions cut 0 bases from V and 1 base from J, with 11 bases between. Germline V gene data show CDR1 as KGHDR and CDR2 as SFDVKD. As DNA, the CDR3 is TGTGCCACCAGTGATTTGCGGCTACAGGGGAACACTGAAGCTTTCTTT. It codes for CATSDLRLQGNTEAFF.

Ten or more counts support this clonotype. V usage is TRBV2 and J usage is TRBJ1-2; unclear D gene. The CDR3 runs 14 residues. V shed 2 bases and J shed 6 bases, with 13 bases lying between them. Germline CDR1 is SNHLY and CDR2 is FYNNEI. The CDR3 here is CASSERRVTNGYTF. In DNA, the CDR3 is TGTGCCAGCAGTGAAAGGAGGGTGACGAATGGCTACACCTTC.

This clonotype was seen ten or more times. The chain couples TRBV11-1 to TRBJ2-5, with D tentatively TRBD2 (6 bases). The ends were cut back, 4 bases at V and 3 bases at J, with 21 bases in the middle. The germline CDR1 and CDR2 sequences are SGHAT and FQDESV (reference sequence). The CDR3 runs to 17 residues. CDR3 bases: TGTGCCAGCAGCTCTTTCCCCTCCGGGACTCCCGAAGAGACCCAGTACTTC. Encoded protein: CASSSFPSGTPEETQYF.

V and J are TRBV5-6 and TRBJ2-7; possible D gene TRBD1, 6 bases. V lost 7 bases to trimming and J lost 6 bases, with 20 bases between them. Germline V gene data show CDR1 as SGHDT and CDR2 as YYEEEE. The CDR3 is made up of 14 amino acids. This CDR3 is CASGILQGIGEQYF. CDR3 DNA: TGTGCCAGCGGGATCTTGCAGGGGATAGGCGAGCAGTACTTC.

In this sample, this clonotype turned up many times. CDR3 in DNA: TGTGCCAGCAGTTTATCCCGCGCACACGGGGGGATGGATGGCTACACCTTC. Translated, it gives CASSLSRAHGGMDGYTF. The chain has TRBV12-3 or TRBV12-4 and TRBJ1-2; possibly TRBD1 for D (5 bases). This CDR3 comprises 17 residues. V was clipped by 2 bases and J by 6 bases, with 22 bases between them.

This clonotype was seen ten or more times. The rearrangement uses TRBV6-1 and TRBJ2-7; 7 bases are a match to TRBD1. The CDR3 consists of 13 residues. V trimming: 7 bases; J trimming: 3 bases; junction bases outside the gene matches: 6. Germline CDR1 reads MNHNS; CDR2 reads SASEGT. The CDR3 region is CASTGTANYEQYF. For the CDR3, the DNA is TGTGCCAGCACTGGGACAGCGAACTACGAGCAGTACTTC.

This clonotype was counted between two and nine times. The chain links TRBV6-1 to TRBJ1-2; D is perhaps TRBD1 (5 bases). The germline CDR1 and CDR2 sequences are MNHNS and SASEGT. Trimming took 1 base from V and 2 from J, leaving 8 bases between them. The CDR3 is 14 residues long. CDR3 in DNA: TGTGCCAGCAGTGAAGACAGGAGAAACTATGGCTACACCTTC. This sequence encodes CASSEDRRNYGYTF.

This clonotype has a count of ten or more. DNA for the CDR3: TGTGCCAGCAGTCCATGGGACAGGGACTACGAGCAGTACTTC. It encodes CASSPWDRDYEQYF. The chain joins TRBV27 to TRBJ2-7; 9 nucleotides agree with TRBD1. J gave up 3 bases and V 5 bases, and 5 bases lay outside the gene matches. Germline V lookup: CDR1 MNHEY, CDR2 SMNVEV (reference sequence). The CDR3 is 14 amino acids.